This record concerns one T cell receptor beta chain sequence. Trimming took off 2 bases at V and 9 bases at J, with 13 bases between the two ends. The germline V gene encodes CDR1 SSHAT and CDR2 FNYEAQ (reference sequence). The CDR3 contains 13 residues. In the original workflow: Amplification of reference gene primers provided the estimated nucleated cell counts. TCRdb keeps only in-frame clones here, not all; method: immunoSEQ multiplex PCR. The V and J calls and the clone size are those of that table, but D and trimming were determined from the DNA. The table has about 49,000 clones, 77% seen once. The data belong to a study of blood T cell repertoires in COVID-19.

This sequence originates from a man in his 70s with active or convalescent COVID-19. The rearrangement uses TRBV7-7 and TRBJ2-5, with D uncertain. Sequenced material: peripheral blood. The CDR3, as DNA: TGTGCCAGCAGCTTAAGCAGAAACGAGGCCCAGTACTTC. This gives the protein CASSLSRNEAQYF.